These 24 T cell receptor delta chains came from one sample sequenced in a study of gamma-delta T cells after stem cell transplantation. TCRdb reanalyzed the RT-PCR reads using CATT. The table shows around 8,400 delta-chain clones, with about 15% occurring only once. Sequencing was carried out using gamma-delta T cells. The receptors stem from a human donor. It is not recorded whose cells these are; they may come from a transplant donor.

Comments on this clone: Germline is not matched at one junction end, which may reflect a read error. The chain is built from TRDV1 and TRDJ1; D unclear. CDR1 is TSWWSYY and CDR2 is QGS in the germline V gene. CDR3 size: 15 residues. The CDR3 loop is CALGELGQYTDKPIF. CDR3 nucleotide sequence: TGTGCTCTTGGGGAACTCGGACAGTACACCGATAAACCCATCTTT.

This clone was observed a single time. A much larger clone sits a single nucleotide away, making a read error possible. The rearrangement links TRDV2 to TRDJ1; D unclear. The CDR3 spans 13 residues. Between the trimmed V and J ends, which lost 5 bases and 0 bases, there was a span of 9 bases. Germline CDR1 is GEAIGNYY and CDR2 is EKD. The CDR3 DNA reads as TGTGCCTGTGCCGCACTCTACACCGATAAACTCATCTTT. Translation gives CACAALYTDKLIF.

By its share, this clone is medium-sized. This sequence joins TRDV2 and TRDJ3, with 11 bases identical to TRDD3. This CDR3 has 19 amino acids. Germline-derived CDR1 and CDR2 are GEAIGNYY and EKD. V was clipped by 1 base and J by 0 bases; unmatched bases: 4. CDR3 loop: CACDTRWGIRSWDTRQMFF. The CDR3 bases are TGTGCCTGTGACACACGGTGGGGGATACGCTCCTGGGACACCCGACAGATGTTTTTC.

This clone came up a few times. The V call is TRDV1, the J call TRDJ1; maybe TRDD2 (6 bases). The CDR3 spans 22 residues. The germline V and J ends were trimmed by 3 bases and 0 bases, with 32 bases remaining between them. Germline loops: CDR1 TSWWSYY, CDR2 QGS. The CDR3 DNA follows: TGTGCTCTTGGGGATCCCCTTGTCGGGGCCTTCCCGCATATCGGGTACACCGATAAACTCATCTTT. Its protein product is CALGDPLVGAFPHIGYTDKLIF.

This clone was recorded a few times. A clone one base away is much larger, so this may be a read error. This rearrangement joins TRDV2 to TRDJ3; TRDD3 matches at 13 bases. Looked up from germline, CDR1 is GEAIGNYY and CDR2 is EKD. There are 20 residues in the CDR3. With V trimmed by 0 bases and J by 3 bases, 7 bases remained unmatched. The CDR3 region is CACDTVTGGYASWDTRQMFF. CDR3 nucleotide sequence: TGTGCCTGTGACACCGTAACTGGGGGATACGCCAGCTGGGACACCCGACAGATGTTTTTC.

A few counts support this clone. A much larger clone lies one base from this, so it may be a read error. The chain is built from TRDV2 and TRDJ1; D is uncertain. CDR1 is GEAIGNYY, CDR2 EKD, per germline. CDR3 size: 15 residues. The CDR3 nucleotides are TGTGCCTGTGGCACCGTCGGGGCTAACACCGATAAACTCATCTTT. It specifies CACGTVGANTDKLIF.

This clone was seen a few times. A single base separates this from a much larger clone, so it may be a read error. This chain uses TRDV2 with TRDJ1; a possible D gene is TRDD3 (5 bases). Germline lookup yields CDR1 GEAIGNYY and CDR2 EKD. The V and J ends lost 0 bases and 0 bases respectively, with 19 bases between them. The CDR3 contains 18 residues. CDR3 bases: TGTGCCTGTGACACCGGTAAGGCACTGGAGGTTCACACCGATAAACTCATCTTT. Translating gives CACDTGKALEVHTDKLIF.

The genes are TRAV29/DV5 and TRDJ1; TRDD3 matches 8 bases. The junction had 12 bases not matched to a gene; V was cut back by 2 bases and J by 0 bases. Germline values: CDR1 NSMFDY, CDR2 ISSIKDK. This CDR3 comprises 17 residues. The DNA for the CDR3 is TGTGCAGCAAGGGCTTGTGGGGGATGGGGGTACACCGATAAACTCATCTTT. Translated, it gives CAARACGGWGYTDKLIF.

This clone was seen a few times. Just one base apart from a much larger clone, this may be a read error. V usage is TRDV2 and J usage is TRDJ3; D might be TRDD3 (5 bases). Germline V lookup: CDR1 GEAIGNYY, CDR2 EKD. CDR3 size: 19 residues. Trimming stripped 4 bases from V and 1 base from J, with 19 bases between. The CDR3 DNA follows: TGTGCCTGTGATGCCATACTGGAGGGATGGTCCTGGGACACCCGACAGATGTTTTTC. Translating it yields CACDAILEGWSWDTRQMFF.

This clone was counted between two and nine times. This chain joins TRDV2 and TRDJ3; 11 bases agree with TRDD3. The V segment lost 3 bases and the J segment 0 bases; nucleotides outside the gene matches: 6. In germline, CDR1 is GEAIGNYY, CDR2 EKD. The CDR3 consists of 19 residues. CDR3 nucleotides: TGTGCCTGTGACTCCGTTACTGGGGGATACTCCTGGGACACCCGACAGATGTTTTTC. It codes for CACDSVTGGYSWDTRQMFF.

The chain is built from TRAV29/DV5 and TRDJ1, with 9 bases that match TRDD2. With 0 bases clipped from V and 0 bases from J, the junction kept 30 bases outside the gene matches. CDR3 size: 24 residues. In germline, CDR1 is NSMFDY, CDR2 ISSIKDK. The CDR3 DNA is TGTGCAGCAAGCGCGTCCCTCCCCGTCGCCTTCCTACGAAAAGGGGAGCCGTACACCGATAAACTCATCTTT. Translation gives CAASASLPVAFLRKGEPYTDKLIF.

Judged by abundance, this clone is medium-sized. This chain uses TRDV2 with TRDJ3; D call uncertain. The length of the CDR3 is 15 residues. CDR1 and CDR2 (germline): GEAIGNYY, EKD. V was clipped by 0 bases and J by 0 bases, with 2 bases between them. The CDR3 protein is CACDTASWDTRQMFF. DNA for the CDR3: TGTGCCTGTGACACCGCCTCCTGGGACACCCGACAGATGTTTTTC.

In its sample, this clone ranks as medium-sized. This rearrangement joins TRDV1 to TRDJ1; 7 nucleotides align to TRDD3. The trim removed 0 bases at V and 11 bases at J, leaving 15 bases unmatched. Looked up from germline, CDR1 is TSWWSYY and CDR2 is QGS. CDR3 length: 16 amino acids. In DNA form, the CDR3 reads TGTGCTCTTGGGGAACTCTACCTGACTGGGGACCGGGAGCTCATCTTT. Its protein product is CALGELYLTGDRELIF.

This clone was seen only a few times. The chain carries TRDV3 and TRDJ1; 9 bases are a match to TRDD3. From germline, CDR1 is TVYSNPD and CDR2 GDNSRS (reference sequence). The ends lost 1 base at V and 0 bases at J; junction bases unmatched: 9. CDR3 length: 16 residues. The CDR3 nucleotides read TGTGCCTTTATGAAGGGGATACGCAAGTACACCGATAAACTCATCTTT. It translates to CAFMKGIRKYTDKLIF.

The chain links TRDV1 to TRDJ1; 7 positions agree with TRDD3. The germline gives CDR1 TSWWSYY, CDR2 QGS. The length of the CDR3 is 21 residues. Unmatched junction bases numbered 20, after V lost 1 base and J lost 0 bases. CDR3 amino acids: CALGEPPSSRWGTGYTDKLIF. The CDR3 nucleotides read TGTGCTCTTGGGGAACCCCCCTCGTCCCGGTGGGGGACGGGGTACACCGATAAACTCATCTTT.

This clone has just a few counts. V is TRDV2 and J is TRDJ3; 7 bases line up with TRDD3. After removal of 0 bases from V and 0 bases from J, the junction contained 7 bases not matched to a gene. Germline V lookup: CDR1 GEAIGNYY, CDR2 EKD. The CDR3 length is 19 residues. DNA of the CDR3: TGTGCCTGTGACACCGGCGGGATACTCTCCTCCTGGGACACCCGACAGATGTTTTTC. This gives the protein CACDTGGILSSWDTRQMFF.

Details on this clone: A read error is the likely source, as a far larger clone sits one nucleotide away. The genes are TRDV2 and TRDJ3; 10 positions match TRDD3. With 0 bases clipped from V and 2 bases from J, the junction kept 3 bases outside the gene matches. The CDR3 totals 18 residues. The germline gives CDR1 GEAIGNYY, CDR2 EKD. The CDR3 loop reads CACDTVLGDAWDTRQMFF. The DNA for the CDR3 is TGTGCCTGTGACACCGTACTGGGGGATGCCTGGGACACCCGACAGATGTTTTTC.

This clone appeared a few times. A far more abundant clone sits one base away, making this likely a read error. Other nucleotide sequences in the sample specify the same CDR3. The chain joins TRDV2 to TRDJ3; 12 bases agree with TRDD3. CDR1 GEAIGNYY and CDR2 EKD come from the germline V gene. This CDR3 is built from 18 residues. Written as DNA, the CDR3 is TGTGCCTGTGACACCGTACTGGGGGATACCTGGGACACCAGACAGATGTTTTTC. Translated: CACDTVLGDTWDTRQMFF.

Worth noting for this clone: A read error may explain this, as a much larger clone is one base away. The V gene is TRDV2, the J gene TRDJ3, with D possibly matching TRDD3 (6 bases). The germline CDR1 and CDR2 sequences are GEAIGNYY and EKD. CDR3 length: 18 amino acids. The CDR3 bases are TGTGCCTGTGACCCTCACGGGGGAAACTCCTGGAACACCCGACAGATGTTTTTC. Translating gives CACDPHGGNSWNTRQMFF.

A word on this clone: One base away lies a much larger clone, so this may be a sequencing read error. The chain recombines TRDV2 with TRDJ3, with 9 bases that match TRDD3. Germline values: CDR1 GEAIGNYY, CDR2 EKD. CDR3 length: 20 amino acids. The CDR3 bases are TGTGCCTGTGGCACCGTACTGGGGGAGCCGAGCTCCTGGGACACCCGACAGATGTTTTTC. It specifies CACGTVLGEPSSWDTRQMFF.

This clone was counted a few times. Compared with germline, one end of the junction differs, possibly owing to a read error. Here the CDR3 reads CALGEEASRRKVPTDNLIF. The DNA for the CDR3 is TGTGCTCTTGGGGAAGAGGCCAGCCGTCGTAAGGTCCCCACCGATAACCTCATCTTT. V gene TRDV1 combines with J gene TRDJ1, with D unresolved. This CDR3 region has 19 residues. CDR1 is TSWWSYY and CDR2 is QGS in the germline V gene.

This clone was seen more than once but under ten times. Different DNA sequences within this sample yield the same CDR3. V gene TRDV1 combines with J gene TRDJ3; TRDD3 matches 9 bases. CDR1 is TSWWSYY and CDR2 is QGS in the germline V gene. The CDR3 loop spans 25 amino acids. V lost 6 bases, J lost 0 bases, and 27 bases stayed unmatched. The CDR3 reads CALGARKVIAGGLRGSSWDTRQMFF. CDR3 nucleotides: TGTGCTCTTGGAGCACGTAAGGTCATTGCTGGGGGATTAAGAGGGAGCTCCTGGGACACCCGACAGATGTTTTTC.

By sample share, this clone is medium-sized. This rearrangement joins TRDV2 to TRDJ3; 8 positions agree with TRDD3. Germline V gene lookup returns CDR1 GEAIGNYY and CDR2 EKD. V trimming: 2 bases; J trimming: 0 bases; junction bases outside the gene matches: 2. The CDR3 has 17 residues. This CDR3 reads CACDNTGGSWDTRQMFF. In DNA, the CDR3 is TGTGCCTGTGACAATACTGGGGGCTCCTGGGACACCCGACAGATGTTTTTC.

Concerning this clone: This likely came from a read error, as a far larger clone is one base away. This rearrangement joins TRDV2 to TRDJ1; 7 positions agree with TRDD3. The CDR3 is made up of 17 amino acids. Germline V gene sequence: CDR1 GEAIGNYY, CDR2 EKD. This CDR3 reads CACDTGGLEGYTVKLIF. The CDR3 DNA follows: TGTGCCTGTGACACTGGGGGACTCGAGGGGTACACCGTTAAACTCATCTTT.